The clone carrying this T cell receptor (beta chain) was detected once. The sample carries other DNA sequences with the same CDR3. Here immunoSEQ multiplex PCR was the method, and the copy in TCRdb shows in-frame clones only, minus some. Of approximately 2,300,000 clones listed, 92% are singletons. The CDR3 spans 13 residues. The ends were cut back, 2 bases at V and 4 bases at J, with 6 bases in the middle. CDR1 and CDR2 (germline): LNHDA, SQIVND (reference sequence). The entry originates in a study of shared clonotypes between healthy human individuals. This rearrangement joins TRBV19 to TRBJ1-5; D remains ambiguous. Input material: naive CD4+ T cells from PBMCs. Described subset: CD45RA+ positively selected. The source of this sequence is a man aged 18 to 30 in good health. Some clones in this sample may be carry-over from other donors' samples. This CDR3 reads CASSIRENQPQHF. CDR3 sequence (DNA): TGTGCCAGTAGTATAAGGGAGAATCAGCCCCAGCATTTT.